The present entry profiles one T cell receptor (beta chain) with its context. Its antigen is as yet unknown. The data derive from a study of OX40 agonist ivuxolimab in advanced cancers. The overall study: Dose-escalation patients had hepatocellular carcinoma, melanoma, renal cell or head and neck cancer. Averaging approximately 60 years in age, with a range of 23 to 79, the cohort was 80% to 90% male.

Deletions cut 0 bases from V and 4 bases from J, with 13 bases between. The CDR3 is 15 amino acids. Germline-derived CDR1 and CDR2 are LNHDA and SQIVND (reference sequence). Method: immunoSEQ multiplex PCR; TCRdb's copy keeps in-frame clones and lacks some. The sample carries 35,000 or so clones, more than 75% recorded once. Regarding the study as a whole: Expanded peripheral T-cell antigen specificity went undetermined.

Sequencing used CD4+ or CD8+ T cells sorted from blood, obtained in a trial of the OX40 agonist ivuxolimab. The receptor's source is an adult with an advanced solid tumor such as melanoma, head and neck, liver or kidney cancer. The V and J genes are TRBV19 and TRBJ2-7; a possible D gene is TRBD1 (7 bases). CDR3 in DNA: TGTGCCAGTAGTATAGAAGCAGGGGGGCAATACGAGCAGTACTTC. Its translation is CASSIEAGGQYEQYF. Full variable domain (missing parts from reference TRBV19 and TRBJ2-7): DGGITQSPKYLFRKEGQNVTLSCEQNLNHDAMYWYRQDPGQGLRLIYYSQIVNDFQKGDIAEGYSVSREKKESFPLTVTSAQKNPTAFYLCASSIEAGGQYEQYFGPGTRLTVT.